The rows below give T cell receptor beta chains drawn from one sample of a study of blood T cell repertoires in COVID-19. Only in-frame clones appear in the TCRdb table, and some are missing; sequencing was by immunoSEQ multiplex PCR. The repertoire has 75,000 to 90,000 clones, over 70% of them found once; the top ten carry around 10%. The sequencing input was peripheral blood. Source of these receptors: a man at least 80 years old with acute or convalescent COVID-19. CDR3s include the opening cysteine and the closing phenylalanine or tryptophan. The order of the fields is J gene, D gene, clone size, V gene, CDR3 DNA, CDR3 protein. A D gene is named only where the DNA matches it firmly. A clone size is listed for some rows: how often the clone was seen (once, few, many), or a class if it is expanded.

>TRBJ1-1|-|-|TRBV2
TGTGCCAGCAGTCGACAGTTAGGGAACACTGAAGCTTTCTTT
CASSRQLGNTEAFF
>TRBJ2-1|TRBD2|-|TRBV18
TGTGCCAGCTCACCACCGCAGCGGGAGTTCTACAATGAGCAGTTCTTC
CASSPPQREFYNEQFF
>TRBJ1-2|-|once|TRBV19
TGTGCCAGTAGTATAGTTTCAACAGGATCTAACTATGGCTACACCTTC
CASSIVSTGSNYGYTF
>TRBJ2-6|-|-|TRBV19
TGTGCCAGCACAGGGCCCGGGGCCAACGTCCTGACTTTC
CASTGPGANVLTF
>TRBJ1-4|-|-|TRBV14
TGTGCCAGCAGCCAACGGGGGGGCGGGCCAACTAATGAAAAACTGTTTTTT
CASSQRGGGPTNEKLFF
>TRBJ2-3|TRBD2|-|TRBV7-2
TGTGCCAGCAGCCTCCAAACCGGGACTAGCGGGACCTATACGCAGTATTTT
CASSLQTGTSGTYTQYF
>TRBJ2-7|TRBD1|-|TRBV6-6
TGTGCCAGCGGGGGACAGGGAGAAGGCGAGCAGTACTTC
CASGGQGEGEQYF
>TRBJ2-7|TRBD2|-|TRBV7-8
TGTGCCAGCAGCATGCCGGGACTAGGCTCCTACGAGCAGTACTTC
CASSMPGLGSYEQYF
>TRBJ2-1|-|-|TRBV12-3/TRBV12-4
TGTGCCAGCAGTAGAAAGGGGTTCTGGCAGTTCTTC
CASSRKGFWQFF
>TRBJ1-2|TRBD1|-|TRBV5-1
TGCGCCAGCAGCTTGGAAGCGGGACAGGGGGCGGACTGCACCTTC
CASSLEAGQGADCTF
>TRBJ1-1|TRBD1|-|TRBV10-3
TGTGCCATCAGTAGAGACAGGGGTAACACTGAAGCTTTCTTT
CAISRDRGNTEAFF
>TRBJ1-5|-|-|TRBV6-5
TGTGCCAGCAGTTACTCGTTACAGGGTAATCAGCCCCAGCATTTT
CASSYSLQGNQPQHF
>TRBJ1-1|-|-|TRBV11-3
TGTGCCAGCAGCTTAAACGCATTCGGGGAAGCTTTCTTT
CASSLNAFGEAFF
>TRBJ2-2|-|-|TRBV7-2
TGTGCCAGCAGCCACCGGGTAGCGAACACCGGGGAGCTGTTTTTT
CASSHRVANTGELFF
>TRBJ1-2|TRBD1|-|TRBV7-9
TGTGCCAGCAGCCGTCCCGGGACAGGGGGCGCGGATGGCTACACCTTC
CASSRPGTGGADGYTF
>TRBJ2-1|TRBD2|few|TRBV29-1
TGCAGCACCACTAGCGGGAGCTCCTACAATGAGCAGTTCTTC
CSTTSGSSYNEQFF
>TRBJ1-4|TRBD1|-|TRBV10-2
TGCGCCAGCAGAGCAGGACAGGTTGAAGAAAAACTGTTTTTT
CASRAGQVEEKLFF
>TRBJ1-1|-|few|TRBV5-6
TGTGCCAGCAGCTTGGGCAGGGCAAACACTGAAGCTTTCTTT
CASSLGRANTEAFF
>TRBJ1-2|-|few|TRBV18
TGTGCCAGCTCACTGTGGGACACCTATGGCTACACCTTC
CASSLWDTYGYTF
>TRBJ1-3|-|-|TRBV9
TGTGCCAGCAGCGTAGGAATGCGGGAAGATGGAAACACCATATATTTT
CASSVGMREDGNTIYF
>TRBJ1-6|TRBD1|-|TRBV9
TGTGCCAGCAGCGGAACAGGGGAGAGCTATAATTCACCCCTCCACTTT
CASSGTGESYNSPLHF
>TRBJ2-7|TRBD1|once|TRBV11-1
TGTGCCAGCAGCTCCGACAGGGGATCCTACGAGCAGTACTTC
CASSSDRGSYEQYF
>TRBJ1-1|-|few|TRBV12-3/TRBV12-4
TGTGCCAGCAGTATTCTCGGGGGGACTGAAGCTTTCTTT
CASSILGGTEAFF
>TRBJ2-1|TRBD2|-|TRBV6-2/TRBV6-3
TGTGCCAGCAGTTACCATAGGACTAGCGGGAGAAATAATGAGCAGTTCTTC
CASSYHRTSGRNNEQFF
>TRBJ1-6|-|-|TRBV5-1
TGCGCCAGCAGCTTGGTAGGGGGAAATACTTCACCCCTCCACTTT
CASSLVGGNTSPLHF
>TRBJ2-3|-|-|TRBV28
TGTGCCAGCCTGGATCCTCAAACTCGGGAGCAGTATTTT
CASLDPQTREQYF
>TRBJ2-7|-|-|TRBV7-2
TGTGCCAGCAGCCCCGGGACATCAACCTCCTACGAGCAGTACTTC
CASSPGTSTSYEQYF
>TRBJ1-6|-|-|TRBV3-1/TRBV3-2
TGTGCCAGCAGCCAAGAGGACTGGAATTCACCCCTCCACTTT
CASSQEDWNSPLHF
>TRBJ1-1|TRBD1|-|TRBV10-3
TGTGCCATCGGGGCCGGGACAGGGGACCCTGAAGCTTTCTTT
CAIGAGTGDPEAFF
>TRBJ2-3|TRBD1|-|TRBV24-1
TGTGCCACCAGTGGGACAGGGGAATATACGCAGTATTTT
CATSGTGEYTQYF
>TRBJ1-1|-|-|TRBV29-1
TGCAGCGTTGTAAGGGGGTACACTGAAGCTTTCTTT
CSVVRGYTEAFF
>TRBJ1-1|-|-|TRBV5-4
TGTGCCAGCGCGACGGGAACTGAAGCTTTCTTT
CASATGTEAFF
>TRBJ1-5|TRBD1|-|TRBV18
TGTGCCAGCTCACAGGGACAGAATAGCAATCAGCCCCAGCATTTT
CASSQGQNSNQPQHF
>TRBJ2-1|TRBD1|-|TRBV7-6
TGTGCCAGCAGCCTCGGGGACAGGGGACGGGATGAGCAGTTCTTC
CASSLGDRGRDEQFF
>TRBJ2-7|TRBD1|-|TRBV29-1
TGCAGCGTGGGGTTAGACAGGGCCCACGAGCAGTACTTC
CSVGLDRAHEQYF
>TRBJ1-2|-|-|TRBV6-1
TGTGCCAGCAGTGAGGAGGGGAAATGGTATGGCTACACCTTC
CASSEEGKWYGYTF
>TRBJ2-1|TRBD1|-|TRBV15
TGTGCCACCAGCAGAGGACAGGGCTCCTACAATGAGCAGTTCTTC
CATSRGQGSYNEQFF
>TRBJ2-2|-|-|TRBV5-1
TGCGCCAGCAGCGTCCGGACAGCCACCAACACCGGGGAGCTGTTTTTT
CASSVRTATNTGELFF
>TRBJ1-1|-|-|TRBV19
TGTGCCAGTAGTCCCCGAGGTAGGGGGAACACTGAAGCTTTCTTT
CASSPRGRGNTEAFF
>TRBJ1-1|-|-|TRBV28
TGTGCCAGCAGTCCCACCACTAGGAACACTGAAGCTTTCTTT
CASSPTTRNTEAFF
>TRBJ2-3|-|-|TRBV19
TGTGCCAGTAGTAATCTCCCAGATACGCAGTATTTT
CASSNLPDTQYF
>TRBJ1-4|-|-|TRBV28
TGTGCCAGCAGTACATACCCCGCCAGGAGGGCTAATGAAAAACTGTTTTTT
CASSTYPARRANEKLFF
>TRBJ1-2|-|-|TRBV4-3
TGCGCCAGCAGCCAATTAATAGAGGGAGACTATGGCTACACCTTC
CASSQLIEGDYGYTF
>TRBJ2-5|-|-|TRBV6-5
TGTGCCAGCAGGCGGGACCAAGAGACCCAGTACTTC
CASRRDQETQYF
>TRBJ2-1|TRBD2|-|TRBV4-3
TGCGCCAGCAGCACTAGCGGGGGGAGCTCCTACAATGAGCAGTTCTTC
CASSTSGGSSYNEQFF
>TRBJ1-2|TRBD1|few|TRBV27
TGTGCCAGAATCCGGGACAGAGATAACTATGGCTACACCTTC
CARIRDRDNYGYTF
>TRBJ1-5|TRBD1|-|TRBV19
TGTGCCAGTAGTGGGGGACAGATCTTTAGCAATCAGCCCCAGCATTTT
CASSGGQIFSNQPQHF
>TRBJ2-7|-|-|TRBV10-3
TGTGCCATCAGTGGCGGATACGAGCAGTACTTC
CAISGGYEQYF